This entry describes one TCR beta chain. This CDR3 contains 15 residues. The J segment lost 2 bases and the V segment lost 7 bases, leaving 9 bases of the junction unmatched. Germline-derived CDR1 and CDR2 are SGHNT and YYREEE (reference sequence). These data come from a study of blood T cell repertoires in COVID-19. Study-wide background: Whether acute or convalescent, the COVID-19 samples came from the United States, Italy and Spain. Sample material is recorded as cDNA or gDNA derived from T cells, B-cell-depleted T cells, or PBMCs.

Authors' analysis steps: Nucleated cell counts were estimated from reference gene primer amplification. Generated by immunoSEQ multiplex PCR, the TCRdb table keeps only in-frame clones and is missing some. From that table come the V and J calls and clone size; the DNA was used to work out D and trimming. The sample carries 150,000 to 200,000 clones, approximately 86% recorded once. The TCR sequence derives from a man younger than 30 with acute or convalescent COVID-19. V and J are TRBV5-4 and TRBJ2-1; 7 bases fit TRBD2. Sample: peripheral blood. As DNA, the CDR3 is TGTGCCAGCGCCCTTGGGGGGGGAACCTACAATGAGCAGTTCTTC. It is translated as CASALGGGTYNEQFF. Based on the CDR3 plus reference TRBV5-4 and TRBJ2-1, the full variable domain is ETGVTQSPTHLIKTRGQQVTLRCSSQSGHNTVSWYQQALGQGPQFIFQYYREEENGRGNFPPRFSGLQFPNYSSELNVNALELDDSALYLCASALGGGTYNEQFFGPGTRLTVL.